Listed here are 2 T cell receptor beta chains from one sample, sequenced in a study of identical twins (TCRdb year 2016). Libraries were made using 5' RACE. TCRdb names Illumina HiSeq 2000 as the instrument used. TCRdb handled the public reads itself, with Q25 trimming in fastp and clone calling in MiXCR, and kept productive beta chains. Under each unique CDR3 protein, matching rows form one entry showing the most common genes and DNA. The sample includes 1.5 million to 2 million distinct CDR3 sequences, with under 35% observed a single time. Of the sample, 0.25% to 0.3% is held by the ten largest clones. Material for sequencing was cord blood. Receptors were obtained from a newborn girl in good health.

V usage is TRBV2 and J usage is TRBJ2-7, with D tentatively TRBD1 (5 bases). The germline gives CDR1 SNHLY, CDR2 FYNNEI. The CDR3 covers 16 residues. V lost 6 bases, J lost 0 bases, and 18 bases lay in between. The CDR3 is CASSLRQTLGSYEQYF. The CDR3 DNA sequence: TGTGCCAGCAGCCTGCGACAGACCCTAGGCTCCTACGAGCAGTACTTC.

This clonotype was observed once. Mismatch with germline at one junction end may stem from a read error. CDR3 sequence (DNA): TGTGCCATCAGCAGAGAAGGGACAGGTGCCTACGAGCAGTACTTC. Its translation: CAISREGTGAYEQYF. The chain recombines TRBV15 with TRBJ2-7; 8 bases fit TRBD1. Germline CDR1 and CDR2: LNHNV and YYDKDF (reference sequence). This CDR3 comprises 15 residues. The entire variable domain, with the rest obtained from reference TRBV15 and TRBJ2-7, is as follows: DAMVIQNPRYQVTQFGKPVTLSCSQTLNHNVMYWYQQKSSQAPKLLFHYYDKDFNNEADTPDNFQSRRPNTSFCFLDIRSPGLGDTAMYLCAISREGTGAYEQYFGPGTRLTVT.